These 10 T cell receptor beta chains share one sample of origin, sequenced in a study of T cell responses to AZD1222 COVID-19 vaccine. Libraries were prepared by immunoSEQ multiplex PCR; TCRdb keeps only in-frame clonotypes and omits some of them. Of some 130,000 clones in the sample, around 90% are singletons; the top ten hold 0.9% to 1.2%. The source material was peripheral blood, sampled 28 days after the second AZD1222 dose. These receptors were obtained from an adult who received the AZD1222 COVID-19 vaccine.

This sequence joins TRBV7-3 and TRBJ1-6; 8 bases agree with TRBD1. This CDR3 is 13 amino acids long. V gave up 2 bases and J gave up 9 bases; unmatched junction bases: 0. CDR1 and CDR2 from the germline V gene are SGHTA and FQGTGA. CDR3 sequence: CASSLDRGSPLHF. In nucleotides, the CDR3 is TGTGCCAGCAGCTTAGACAGGGGTTCACCCCTCCACTTT.

The rearrangement links TRBV5-1 to TRBJ2-5; no reliable D call. Trimming removed 1 base from V and 5 bases from J, with 9 bases in between. Germline lookup yields CDR1 SGHRS and CDR2 YFSETQ. The CDR3 spans 13 residues. The CDR3 loop reads CASSLTPGETQYF. CDR3 nucleotide sequence: TGCGCCAGCAGCTTGACACCTGGGGAGACCCAGTACTTC.

The chain is built from TRBV5-1 and TRBJ2-7; the D call may be TRBD1 or TRBD2 (5 bases each). The CDR3 is 15 amino acids. Trimming stripped 0 bases from V and 3 bases from J, with 13 bases between. Per the germline V gene, CDR1 is SGHRS and CDR2 is YFSETQ. DNA of the CDR3: TGCGCCAGCAGCTTGGGAGGGGAGCCCAGCTACGAGCAGTACTTC. Its protein is CASSLGGEPSYEQYF.

This clone was counted between two and nine times. The V call is TRBV7-7, the J call TRBJ2-1, with TRBD2 matching 9 bases. The CDR3 runs 16 residues. The trim removed 5 bases at V and 4 bases at J, leaving 9 bases unmatched. Per the germline V gene, CDR1 is SSHAT and CDR2 is FNYEAQ (reference sequence). Here the CDR3 reads CASSLVMTSGYNEQFF. The CDR3 nucleotides read TGTGCCAGCAGCCTAGTGATGACTAGCGGATACAATGAGCAGTTCTTC. The whole variable domain, filled in from reference TRBV7-7 and TRBJ2-1, reads GAGVSQSPRYKVTKRGQDVTLRCDPISSHATLYWYQQALGQGPEFLTYFNYEAQPDKSGLPSDRFSAERPEGSISTLTIQRTEQRDSAMYRCASSLVMTSGYNEQFFGPGTRLTVL.

This chain connects TRBV19 to TRBJ1-1; D unresolved. V lost 4 bases, J lost 1 base, and 4 bases lay in between. Germline values: CDR1 LNHDA, CDR2 SQIVND (reference sequence). This CDR3 contains 12 residues. The CDR3 DNA follows: TGTGCCAGTAGTAACGAGAACACTGAAGCTTTCTTT. Amino acids: CASSNENTEAFF.

This clone was found once. The chain has TRBV2 and TRBJ2-1, with 14 bases lining up with TRBD2. Trimming at V came to 7 bases and at J to 16 bases, leaving 15 bases not matched to a gene. The CDR3 sequence is 15 residues long. Looked up from germline, CDR1 is SNHLY and CDR2 is FYNNEI. CDR3 sequence: CASNIGTSGRGQGFF. The CDR3 coding sequence is TGTGCCAGCAATATAGGGACTAGCGGGAGAGGCCAAGGATTCTTC.

This clone was seen only once. The chain combines TRBV3-1 (or the pseudogene TRBV3-2) with TRBJ2-7, with D possibly being TRBD2 (7 bases). Deletions cut 0 bases from V and 3 bases from J, with 30 bases between. Per germline, CDR1 LGHDT and CDR2 YNNKEL (reference sequence). The CDR3 totals 21 residues. In nucleotides, the CDR3 is TGTGCCAGCAGCCAAGAAGTAAGGGGGAAAAAAGGGGCTAGCGGCAACTACGAGCAGTACTTC. Translation gives CASSQEVRGKKGASGNYEQYF.

This clone was counted once. The chain has TRBV6-5 and TRBJ1-5; D not resolved. The CDR3 spans 14 residues. The V end was cut by 6 bases, the J end by 1 base, with 10 bases between. Germline lookup yields CDR1 MNHEY and CDR2 SVGAGI. CDR3 DNA sequence: TGTGCCAGCAGAGCACCCGGAAGCAATCAGCCCCAGCATTTT. It yields the protein CASRAPGSNQPQHF.

V gene TRBV6-4 combines with J gene TRBJ2-3, with a weak D call TRBD1 (6 bases). The V gene's germline CDR1 is MRHNA and CDR2 SNTAGT. The CDR3 length is 14 residues. The V end was cut by 7 bases, the J end by 1 base, with 12 bases between. The CDR3, as DNA: TGTGCCAGCAAGGACAGCCTAGGCACAGATACGCAGTATTTT. Translating gives CASKDSLGTDTQYF.

The CDR3 DNA follows: TGTGCCAGCAGCTACGGCGGGGCTAGCACAGATACGCAGTATTTT. Protein sequence: CASSYGGASTDTQYF. This chain uses TRBV5-4 with TRBJ2-3; D perhaps matches TRBD2 (6 bases). CDR3 length: 15 residues. Trimming shortened V by 3 bases and J by 0 bases, and 11 bases separated the two germline ends. Germline V gene sequence: CDR1 SGHNT, CDR2 YYREEE (reference sequence).